This is a list of T cell receptor beta chains from one sample in a study of Ad26.COV2.S vaccination and SARS-CoV-2 variants. This table comes from immunoSEQ multiplex PCR, and its TCRdb copy is limited to in-frame clones, with some not included. The table records around 450,000 clones, roughly 87% of them present only once. Sequenced material: peripheral blood, taken in a trial of Ad26.COV2.S vaccine versus placebo. These receptors came from a person aged 18-60 years who received the Ad26.COV2.S COVID-19 vaccine or a placebo. CDR3s include the opening cysteine and the closing phenylalanine or tryptophan. The D gene is left open where the match is weak. Size tells how often a clone was seen (once, few, many) or the class of an expanded clone, and some rows leave it out.

v_call	clone_size	d_call	j_call	cdr3_aa	cdr3_nt
TRBV4-3	.	.	TRBJ2-3	CASSQDYSQRTATDTQYF	TGCGCCAGCAGCCAAGATTATTCCCAGAGGACGGCTACAGATACGCAGTATTTT
TRBV27	.	TRBD1	TRBJ2-5	CASSPMTGLQETQYF	TGTGCCAGCAGTCCTATGACAGGGCTTCAAGAGACCCAGTACTTC
TRBV6-5	.	TRBD2	TRBJ2-7	CASSYSRTSGEQYF	TGTGCCAGCAGTTACTCGCGGACTAGCGGGGAGCAGTACTTC
TRBV4-2	.	TRBD1	TRBJ1-5	CASSPDSGTGDQPQHF	TGTGCCAGCAGTCCAGACTCCGGGACAGGGGATCAGCCCCAGCATTTT
TRBV30	.	.	TRBJ1-5	CAWSQPGYNQPQHF	TGTGCCTGGAGTCAGCCAGGGTATAATCAGCCCCAGCATTTT
TRBV7-9	.	.	TRBJ2-1	CASGSRVDEQFF	TGTGCCAGCGGGAGTAGGGTTGATGAGCAGTTCTTC
TRBV7-3	.	.	TRBJ1-1	CASSLSRPGVAFF	TGTGCCAGCAGCTTATCAAGGCCTGGGGTAGCTTTCTTT
TRBV7-2	.	.	TRBJ1-6	CASSLTTGPRPLHF	TGTGCCAGCAGTCTGACGACAGGCCCCCGGCCCCTCCACTTT
TRBV5-5	.	TRBD1	TRBJ1-6	CASSIRDRDSPLHF	TGTGCCAGCAGCATCCGGGACAGGGATTCACCCCTCCACTTT
TRBV5-6	.	.	TRBJ1-1	CASSLVLVGLVGTEAFF	TGTGCCAGCAGCTTGGTTCTAGTAGGGTTGGTGGGCACTGAAGCTTTCTTT
TRBV7-2	.	.	TRBJ2-3	CASSLALGYQGQYF	TGTGCCAGCAGCTTAGCGCTGGGCTACCAGGGGCAGTATTTT
TRBV27	.	.	TRBJ2-3	CASSLGRYTDTQYF	TGTGCCAGCAGCTTAGGGCGTTACACAGATACGCAGTATTTT
TRBV28	once	.	TRBJ2-4	CASSYMTDSKNIQYF	TGTGCCAGCAGCTACATGACTGATTCCAAAAACATTCAGTACTTC
TRBV7-2	.	.	TRBJ1-1	CASSLEGNTEAFF	TGTGCCAGCAGCTTAGAAGGGAACACTGAAGCTTTCTTT
TRBV19	.	TRBD1	TRBJ2-1	CASSFAGGRVSEQFF	TGTGCCAGTAGTTTCGCAGGGGGTAGGGTCAGTGAGCAGTTCTTC
TRBV6-6	.	.	TRBJ2-2	CASSYRDLGELFF	TGTGCCAGCAGTTACAGGGATCTCGGGGAGCTGTTTTTT
TRBV10-3	.	TRBD1	TRBJ2-1	CAISRDRGYNEQFF	TGTGCCATCAGCCGGGACAGGGGGTACAATGAGCAGTTCTTC
TRBV9	.	.	TRBJ2-2	CASSVGGSTGELFF	TGTGCCAGCAGCGTTGGAGGGAGTACCGGGGAGCTGTTTTTT
TRBV9	.	.	TRBJ2-2	CASSIGTGNTGELFF	TGTGCCAGCAGCATAGGGACGGGGAACACCGGGGAGCTGTTTTTT
TRBV6-4	.	.	TRBJ2-1	CASNYPSPAYNEQFF	TGTGCCAGCAACTACCCTAGCCCTGCCTACAATGAGCAGTTCTTC
TRBV28	.	TRBD2	TRBJ2-1	CASSLLASGRAWRNEQFF	TGTGCCAGCAGTTTATTGGCTAGCGGGAGGGCCTGGAGGAATGAGCAGTTCTTC
TRBV11-2	.	.	TRBJ2-3	CASSPGVDTQYF	TGTGCCAGCAGCCCCGGTGTAGATACGCAGTATTTT
TRBV10-3	.	.	TRBJ2-3	CAISNPMDTQYF	TGTGCCATCAGTAACCCTATGGATACGCAGTATTTT
TRBV5-1	.	TRBD2	TRBJ2-1	CASSPQREGNEQFF	TGCGCCAGCAGCCCGCAGCGGGAGGGCAATGAGCAGTTCTTC
TRBV5-4	.	.	TRBJ2-5	CASSTEAAETQYF	TGTGCCAGCAGTACGGAGGCTGCAGAGACCCAGTACTTC
TRBV28	.	.	TRBJ2-2	CASSSNTGELFF	TGTGCCAGCAGTTCAAACACCGGGGAGCTGTTTTTT
TRBV18	.	.	TRBJ1-1	CASSLNTNTEAFF	TGTGCCAGCTCACTTAATACGAACACTGAAGCTTTCTTT
TRBV30	once	TRBD1	TRBJ2-5	CAFTGVQETQYF	TGTGCCTTTACAGGGGTCCAAGAGACCCAGTACTTC
TRBV10-3	.	.	TRBJ2-2	CAISQVDTGELFF	TGTGCCATCAGCCAGGTGGACACCGGGGAGCTGTTTTTT
TRBV7-2	few	.	TRBJ1-5	CASSPGQRWQPQHF	TGTGCCAGCAGTCCCGGACAACGCTGGCAGCCCCAGCATTTT
TRBV4-3	.	.	TRBJ1-2	CASSQGQGGYTF	TGCGCCAGCAGCCAAGGACAAGGAGGCTACACCTTC
TRBV28	.	TRBD1	TRBJ2-7	CASSLRGTGGPYEQYF	TGTGCCAGCAGTTTAAGGGGGACAGGGGGCCCCTACGAGCAGTACTTC
TRBV28	.	.	TRBJ2-1	CASSLATPRNEQFF	TGTGCCAGCAGTTTAGCAACGCCGAGGAATGAGCAGTTCTTC
TRBV12-3/TRBV12-4	.	.	TRBJ2-5	CASTRGETQYF	TGTGCCAGCACTCGGGGAGAGACCCAGTACTTC
TRBV5-4	.	TRBD1	TRBJ2-7	CASSPGQGGRYEQYF	TGTGCCAGCAGCCCCGGACAGGGTGGCCGTTACGAGCAGTACTTC
TRBV7-3	.	.	TRBJ2-2	CASSLRGNTGELFF	TGTGCCAGCAGCTTGAGGGGGAACACCGGGGAGCTGTTTTTT
TRBV29-1	.	TRBD1	TRBJ1-1	CSVEDSRTGNTEAFF	TGCAGCGTTGAAGATAGCAGGACAGGGAACACTGAAGCTTTCTTT
TRBV9	.	.	TRBJ2-7	CASSVEAGSSYEQYF	TGTGCCAGCAGCGTAGAGGCGGGAAGCTCCTACGAGCAGTACTTC
TRBV5-1	.	.	TRBJ2-1	CASSLVTAFYNEQFF	TGCGCCAGCAGCTTGGTGACAGCTTTTTACAATGAGCAGTTCTTC
TRBV16	.	.	TRBJ1-1	CASSLSQGGNTEAFF	TGTGCCAGCAGCCTATCACAGGGCGGGAACACTGAAGCTTTCTTT
TRBV19	once	TRBD1	TRBJ2-1	CASIDRGAHNEQFF	TGTGCCAGTATCGACAGGGGGGCCCACAATGAGCAGTTCTTC
TRBV3-1/TRBV3-2	.	.	TRBJ2-7	CASSQGTEQYF	TGTGCCAGCAGCCAGGGTACCGAGCAGTACTTC
TRBV5-6	.	.	TRBJ2-7	CASSLPQVPYEQYF	TGTGCCAGCAGTCTGCCCCAGGTACCCTACGAGCAGTACTTC
TRBV3-1/TRBV3-2	.	.	TRBJ2-5	CASRGGEETQYF	TGTGCCAGTCGGGGCGGGGAAGAGACCCAGTACTTC
TRBV12-5	.	.	TRBJ2-1	CASGLVHGGYNEQFF	TGTGCTAGTGGTTTGGTACACGGGGGCTACAATGAGCAGTTCTTC
TRBV12-3/TRBV12-4	.	.	TRBJ2-2	CASSTTGIGELFF	TGTGCCAGCAGTACCACGGGCATCGGGGAGCTGTTTTTT
TRBV30	.	.	TRBJ2-2	CAWIWGTGELFF	TGTGCCTGGATATGGGGCACCGGGGAGCTGTTTTTT